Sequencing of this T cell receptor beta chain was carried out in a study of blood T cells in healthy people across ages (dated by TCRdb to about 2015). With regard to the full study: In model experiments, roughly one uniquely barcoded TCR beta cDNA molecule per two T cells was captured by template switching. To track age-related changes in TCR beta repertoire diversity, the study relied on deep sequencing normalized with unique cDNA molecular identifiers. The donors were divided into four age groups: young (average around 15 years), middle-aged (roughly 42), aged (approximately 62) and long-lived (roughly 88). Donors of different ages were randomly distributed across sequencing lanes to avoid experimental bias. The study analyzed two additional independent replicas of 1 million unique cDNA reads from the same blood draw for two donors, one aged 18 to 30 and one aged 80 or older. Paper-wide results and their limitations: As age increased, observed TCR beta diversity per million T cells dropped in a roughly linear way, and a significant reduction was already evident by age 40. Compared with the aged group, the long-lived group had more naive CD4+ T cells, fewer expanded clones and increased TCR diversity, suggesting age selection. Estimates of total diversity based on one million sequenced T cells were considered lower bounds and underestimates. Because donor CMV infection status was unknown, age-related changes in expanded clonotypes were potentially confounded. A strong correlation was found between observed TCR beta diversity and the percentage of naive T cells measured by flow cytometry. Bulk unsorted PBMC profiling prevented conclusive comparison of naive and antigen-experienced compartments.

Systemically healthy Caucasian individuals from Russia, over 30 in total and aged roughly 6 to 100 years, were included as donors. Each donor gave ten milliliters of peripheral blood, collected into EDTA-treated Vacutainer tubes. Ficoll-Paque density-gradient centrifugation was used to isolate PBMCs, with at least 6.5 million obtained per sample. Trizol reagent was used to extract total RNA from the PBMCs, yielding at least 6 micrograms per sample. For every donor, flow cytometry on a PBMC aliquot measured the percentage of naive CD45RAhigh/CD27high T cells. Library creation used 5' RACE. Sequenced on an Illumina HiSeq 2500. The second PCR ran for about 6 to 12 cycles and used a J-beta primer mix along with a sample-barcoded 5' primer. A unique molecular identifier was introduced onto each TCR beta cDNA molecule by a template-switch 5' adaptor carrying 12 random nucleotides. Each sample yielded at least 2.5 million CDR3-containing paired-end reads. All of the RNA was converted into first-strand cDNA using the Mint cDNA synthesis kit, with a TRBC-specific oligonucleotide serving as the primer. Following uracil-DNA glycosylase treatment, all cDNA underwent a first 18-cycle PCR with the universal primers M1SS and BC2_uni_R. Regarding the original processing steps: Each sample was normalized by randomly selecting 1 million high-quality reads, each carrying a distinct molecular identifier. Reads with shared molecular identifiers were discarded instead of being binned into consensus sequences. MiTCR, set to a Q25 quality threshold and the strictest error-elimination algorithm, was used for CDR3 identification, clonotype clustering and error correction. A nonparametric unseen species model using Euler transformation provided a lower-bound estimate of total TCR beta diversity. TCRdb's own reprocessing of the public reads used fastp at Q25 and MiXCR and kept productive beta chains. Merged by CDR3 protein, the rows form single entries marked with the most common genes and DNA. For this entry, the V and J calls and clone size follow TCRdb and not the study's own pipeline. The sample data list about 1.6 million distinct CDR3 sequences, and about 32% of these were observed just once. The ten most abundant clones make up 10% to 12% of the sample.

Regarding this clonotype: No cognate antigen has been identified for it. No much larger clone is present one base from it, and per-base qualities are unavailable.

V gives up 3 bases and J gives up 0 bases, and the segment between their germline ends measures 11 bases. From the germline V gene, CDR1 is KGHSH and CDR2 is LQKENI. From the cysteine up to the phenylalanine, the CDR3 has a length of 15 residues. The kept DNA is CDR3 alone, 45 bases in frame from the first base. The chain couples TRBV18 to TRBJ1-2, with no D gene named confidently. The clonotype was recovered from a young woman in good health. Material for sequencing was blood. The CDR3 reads CASSPSRAPNYGYTF. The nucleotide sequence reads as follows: TGTGCCAGCTCACCGAGTAGGGCCCCTAACTATGGCTACACCTTC.